Presented here are 19 T cell receptor beta chains from one specimen sequenced in a study of control samples from healthy donors and cancer patients. This table comes from immunoSEQ multiplex PCR, and its TCRdb copy is limited to in-frame clones, with some not included. The sample contains some 89,000 clones, roughly nine tenths of which appear only once. The sequenced sample was blood. The receptors originated from a man aged 25-40 years in good health.

The rearrangement uses TRBV5-4 and TRBJ2-7; D is possibly TRBD1 (6 bases). Trimming shortened V by 2 bases and J by 0 bases, and 12 bases separated the two germline ends. The germline V gene encodes CDR1 SGHNT and CDR2 YYREEE (reference sequence). The CDR3 totals 15 residues. DNA for the CDR3: TGTGCCAGCAGCTTAGCGACAGGAAGCTCCTACGAGCAGTACTTC. Protein product: CASSLATGSSYEQYF. The variable domain in full, completed from reference TRBV5-4 and TRBJ2-7, reads ETGVTQSPTHLIKTRGQQVTLRCSSQSGHNTVSWYQQALGQGPQFIFQYYREEENGRGNFPPRFSGLQFPNYSSELNVNALELDDSALYLCASSLATGSSYEQYFGPGTRLTVT.

The genes are TRBV2 and TRBJ1-5, with 11 bases that match TRBD1. V was clipped by 6 bases and J by 3 bases; unmatched bases: 10. Germline values: CDR1 SNHLY, CDR2 FYNNEI. There are 17 residues in the CDR3. The CDR3 DNA sequence: TGTGCCAGCAGAGGACAGGGGGCGATATCAAACAATCAGCCCCAGCATTTT. Translation gives CASRGQGAISNNQPQHF.

J is TRBJ1-5 and V is TRBV5-6, with TRBD1 identical over 9 bases. The length of the CDR3 is 17 residues. The V gene's germline CDR1 is SGHDT and CDR2 YYEEEE. V shed 0 bases and J 0 bases; nucleotides not matched to a gene: 4. This CDR3 reads CASSLAPTGGSNQPQHF. In nucleotides, the CDR3 is TGTGCCAGCAGCTTGGCTCCGACAGGGGGTAGCAATCAGCCCCAGCATTTT.

V and J are TRBV29-1 and TRBJ1-1; 7 bases agree with TRBD1. The CDR3 has 14 residues. Per the germline V gene, CDR1 is SQVTM and CDR2 is ANQGSEA. The trim removed 0 bases at V and 2 bases at J, leaving 3 bases unmatched. Written as DNA, the CDR3 is TGCAGCGTTGAAGAACACAGGGGTAACACTGAAGCTTTCTTT. Its protein product is CSVEEHRGNTEAFF.

The J gene is TRBJ2-7, the V gene TRBV5-1; D is perhaps TRBD1 (5 bases). The germline V gene encodes CDR1 SGHRS and CDR2 YFSETQ. The CDR3 is made up of 14 amino acids. Between the trimmed V and J ends, which lost 7 bases and 3 bases, there was a span of 17 bases. The CDR3 DNA reads as TGCGCCAGCCGTCGCCAGGACACTCTCTACGAGCAGTACTTC. Its protein product is CASRRQDTLYEQYF.

The chain links TRBV18 to TRBJ2-1, with D tentatively TRBD1 (6 bases). Germline assignment: CDR1 KGHSH and CDR2 LQKENI. The CDR3 consists of 13 residues. Trimming stripped 6 bases from V and 5 bases from J, with 11 bases between. The CDR3 here is CASSPDRDNEQFF. The CDR3, as DNA: TGTGCCAGCTCTCCGGACAGAGACAATGAGCAGTTCTTC.

This clone was counted a few times. The CDR3 loop is CASSPREEMNTEAFF. The CDR3 nucleotides are TGCGCCAGCAGCCCCCGAGAAGAAATGAACACTGAAGCTTTCTTT. This chain links TRBV5-1 with TRBJ1-1; D gene uncertain. The germline V gene has CDR1 SGHRS and CDR2 YFSETQ. The CDR3 runs 15 residues. V dropped 4 bases and J dropped 0 bases, with 13 bases sitting between them.

V usage is TRBV7-9 and J usage is TRBJ1-4; 7 bases match TRBD1. The V gene end was trimmed by 5 bases and the J gene end by 6 bases; junction bases not matched to a gene: 9. The CDR3 sequence is 15 residues long. Per germline, CDR1 SEHNR and CDR2 FQNEAQ (reference sequence). CDR3 nucleotide sequence: TGTGCCAGCAGCAATCGACAGGGTAGTGATGAAAAACTGTTTTTT. Translation: CASSNRQGSDEKLFF. The entire variable domain, with the rest obtained from reference TRBV7-9 and TRBJ1-4, is as follows: DTGVSQNPRHKITKRGQNVTFRCDPISEHNRLYWYRQTLGQGPEFLTYFQNEAQLEKSRLLSDRFSAERPKGSFSTLEIQRTEQGDSAMYLCASSNRQGSDEKLFFGSGTQLSVL.

The rearrangement uses TRBV7-8 and TRBJ1-3, with D unclear. Trimming took off 1 base at V and 4 bases at J, with 8 bases between the two ends. This CDR3 has 14 amino acids. CDR1 SGHVS and CDR2 FQNEAQ come from the germline V gene. For the CDR3, the DNA is TGTGCCAGCAGCTTAGGCGGGGAAGGAAACACCATATATTTT. It codes for CASSLGGEGNTIYF.

Here the CDR3 DNA reads TGTGCCAGCAGCTTAATGGGGGGAGCGAGCACAGATACGCAGTATTTT. Translating it yields CASSLMGGASTDTQYF. The V and J genes are TRBV7-6 and TRBJ2-3; a weak D match, TRBD2 (6 bases). V gave up 2 bases and J gave up 0 bases, with 12 bases separating them. This CDR3 comprises 16 residues. From germline, CDR1 is SGHVS and CDR2 FNYEAQ.

The sample holds one count of this clone. The V gene is TRBV9, the J gene TRBJ2-7; 9 nucleotides line up with TRBD1. CDR3 length: 15 residues. V trimming: 3 bases; J trimming: 6 bases; junction bases outside the gene matches: 10. The germline CDR1 and CDR2 sequences are SGDLS and YYNGEE. DNA for the CDR3: TGTGCCAGCAGCGCCTCCGGGACAGGGAGCGGCGAGCAGTACTTC. Amino acid sequence: CASSASGTGSGEQYF.

The chain carries TRBV19 and TRBJ1-4; 10 bases align to TRBD1. This CDR3 comprises 14 residues. Germline V gene data show CDR1 as LNHDA and CDR2 as SQIVND (reference sequence). V lost 6 bases and J lost 7; bases outside the gene matches: 5. CDR3 sequence (DNA): TGTGCCAGTAGGAAGACAGGGGGCTTTGAAAAACTGTTTTTT. Amino acid sequence: CASRKTGGFEKLFF.

V gene TRBV4-1 combines with J gene TRBJ2-1; possibly TRBD1 for D (7 bases). CDR3 size: 17 residues. Germline assignment: CDR1 MGHRA and CDR2 YSYEKL. The ends were cut back, 1 base at V and 3 bases at J, with 16 bases in the middle. The CDR3 here is CASSQVGTQGGYNEQFF. CDR3 DNA sequence: TGCGCCAGCAGCCAAGTTGGCACTCAGGGGGGCTACAATGAGCAGTTCTTC.

The chain links TRBV5-5 to TRBJ2-1, with no clear D. Trimming stripped 0 bases from V and 7 bases from J, with 14 bases between. Germline CDR1 and CDR2: SGHKS and YYEKEE (reference sequence). This CDR3 contains 15 residues. CDR3: CASSLAVTSENEQFF. The CDR3 nucleotides are TGTGCCAGCAGCTTGGCGGTAACAAGTGAAAATGAGCAGTTCTTC.

This sequence joins TRBV21-1 and TRBJ1-2; the tabulated D call, TRBD1, remains unverified against the DNA. TRBV21-1 constitutes a pseudogene. This CDR3 has 16 amino acids. CDR3 residues: CASSAINREILDGYTF. The CDR3 DNA follows: TGTGCCAGCAGCGCCATAAACAGGGAAATTCTTGATGGCTACACCTTC.

The rearrangement joins TRBV6-5 to TRBJ2-3, with D hard to call. Germline values: CDR1 MNHEY, CDR2 SVGAGI. This CDR3 contains 13 residues. The V end was cut by 6 bases, the J end by 2 bases, with 9 bases between. The CDR3 sequence is CASRKRITDTQYF. The CDR3 nucleotides read TGTGCCAGCAGGAAGAGGATCACAGATACGCAGTATTTT.

This clone ranks as medium-sized. V gene TRBV7-6 combines with J gene TRBJ2-2; the match to TRBD2 covers 14 bases. Trimming at V came to 5 bases and at J to 4 bases, leaving 3 bases not matched to a gene. Germline V CDR1 and CDR2: SGHVS, FNYEAQ. The CDR3 is made up of 16 amino acids. The CDR3 DNA reads TGTGCCAGCAGCGGACTAGCGGGGGGCCTCACCGGGGAGCTGTTTTTT. Encoded protein: CASSGLAGGLTGELFF.

This sequence joins TRBV6-6 and TRBJ1-1; D is ambiguous. Per the germline V gene, CDR1 is MNHNY and CDR2 is SVGAGI (reference sequence). This CDR3 comprises 14 residues. V was shortened by 4 bases and J by 6 bases, with 15 bases between the two germline ends. The CDR3 DNA is TGTGCCAGCAGTTTGACGCAAAGCAAATCTGAAGCTTTCTTT. Translation: CASSLTQSKSEAFF.

This rearrangement joins TRBV5-1 to TRBJ1-2; no clear D. Trimming took 3 bases from V and 2 from J, leaving 14 bases between them. Germline V gene sequence: CDR1 SGHRS, CDR2 YFSETQ. The CDR3 is 15 residues long. The CDR3 reads CASSWDVSGNYGYTF. The CDR3 DNA reads as TGCGCCAGCAGCTGGGATGTATCAGGCAACTATGGCTACACCTTC. Supplemented by reference TRBV5-1 and TRBJ1-2, the full variable domain reads KAGVTQTPRYLIKTRGQQVTLSCSPISGHRSVSWYQQTPGQGLQFLFEYFSETQRNKGNFPGRFSGRQFSNSRSEMNVSTLELGDSALYLCASSWDVSGNYGYTFGSGTRLTVV.